This T cell receptor beta chain was captured in a study of T-cell memory formation after mild COVID-19 (dated by TCRdb to the early 2020s). Looking at the study overall: Most TCR sequence clusters were specific to one of the two donors. In a couple of donors, T-cell clones that expanded and contracted after mild COVID-19 were tracked by sequencing TCRalpha and TCRbeta repertoires over time. Two young, previously healthy adult volunteers made up the cohort, one male and one female.

Ficoll-Paque density gradient centrifugation was the method used to isolate PBMCs. The study at large found these results: Contracting CD4+ clones turned up mainly in the CM and EM memory subsets, whereas EMRA was where CD8+ clones were enriched. Some responding clones were detected in pre-infection memory, suggesting pre-existing cross-reactive memory T cells joined the SARS-CoV-2 response. From day 15 to 85, contracting clones showed balanced CD4/CD8 phenotypes, whereas a second wave of clones that expanded from day 15 to 37 leaned towards CD4+. The second-wave clones that peaked on day 37 were not confirmed to be SARS-CoV-2 specific. The study covered only a couple of mild cases, and larger cohorts including severe cases with pre-infection samples were considered necessary.

Sequencing was performed on an Illumina NovaSeq 6000. cDNA libraries for TCRalpha and TCRbeta were prepared by 5'RACE using constant-segment primers, with sample barcodes and unique molecular identifiers added. Trizol reagent was used to extract RNA from every sample. Library amplification was performed in two PCR steps, and a second sample barcode and Illumina TruSeq adapters were introduced in the second step. The libraries were sequenced on an Illumina NovaSeq using 2 x 150 bp paired-end reads. In the paper's pipeline: The reads were demultiplexed and collapsed into UMI-guided consensus sequences using migec v1.2.7. Using mixcr v2.1.11, UMI consensuses were aligned to TRA and TRB V and J templates and then assembled into clonotypes. A clonotype was counted as expanded or contracted only when both edgeR and NoisET called the clonotype significant, with the noise models trained on biological replicates. For edgeR calls, the thresholds were a false discovery rate-adjusted p below 0.01 and a log2 fold-change of 1. As an exploratory analysis of dynamics, max-normalized trajectories of the 1000 most abundant clonotypes were examined by PCA with hierarchical clustering. Each responding clone was given a CD4 or CD8 phenotype based on the CD4+ and CD8+ repertoires, which had been sequenced separately. The raw public reads went through TCRdb reprocessing: fastp at Q25, MiXCR clone calling, in-frame beta chains kept. Under each unique CDR3 protein, matching rows form one entry showing the most common genes and DNA. These V and J calls are TCRdb output, not the study's own analysis. Recorded for this sample are about 340,000 distinct CDR3 sequences; 15% to 20% of them occurred a single time. Jointly, the top ten make up around 24% of the sample.

As to this clonotype: No antigen is known for it. Per-base qualities were not stored, and no clone one base away is much larger.

CDR1 and CDR2, per the germline V gene (reference sequence), are GTSNPN and SVGIG. The CDR3, from cysteine to phenylalanine, totals 10 residues. Just the 30-base CDR3 DNA is kept, in frame starting at base 1. V and J lose 6 bases and 7 bases, and a span of 9 bases separates them. Source material: PBMCs or a T cell subset sorted from them (not recorded which). The receptor's source is a man aged 18 to 30 who had mild COVID-19 (a few samples of this study predate the infection). The sample titles of this study are shuffled in the database, so cell type and time point are left out; the donor was told from shared clones. Recombination connected TRBV30 to TRBJ1-2; the best D guess is TRBD1, with 6 bases matching. The CDR3 region reads CACGTLGYTF. The nucleotide sequence reads TGTGCCTGTGGGACACTTGGCTACACCTTC. The full variable domain, with segments outside the CDR3 supplied by the reference TRBV30 and TRBJ1-2 proteins, appears as SQTIHQWPATLVQPVGSPLSLECTVEGTSNPNLYWYRQAAGRGLQLLFYSVGIGQISSEVPQNLSASRPQDRQFILSSKKLLLSDSGFYLCACGTLGYTFGSGTRLTVV.